The 2 T cell receptor beta chains reported below all come from one sample, sequenced in a study of shared T cell receptors in the human thymus. TCRdb's table, derived via immunoSEQ multiplex PCR, lists solely in-frame clones and lacks some. In the table there are about 730,000 clones, 70% to 90% of which are singletons. The data were also submitted as part of a second study, on human thymus T cells.

Sequenced input: thymocytes. These receptors were collected from a girl less than two years old with a congenital heart defect.

This sequence joins TRBV9 and TRBJ2-5; 11 nucleotides agree with TRBD2. V trimming: 0 bases; J trimming: 5 bases; junction bases outside the gene matches: 3. CDR1 SGDLS and CDR2 YYNGEE come from the germline V gene. The CDR3 is made up of 15 amino acids. The CDR3 DNA is TGTGCCAGCAGCGTAGATAGCGGGGGGGCTGAGACCCAGTACTTC. It specifies CASSVDSGGAETQYF.

This clone has just a few counts. CDR3 sequence: CASSYSSGETSYEQYF. In DNA, the CDR3 is TGTGCCAGCAGTTATTCTAGCGGCGAGACCTCCTACGAGCAGTACTTC. The chain joins TRBV6-5 to TRBJ2-7, with TRBD2 matching 7 bases. The CDR3 contains 16 residues. Germline assignment: CDR1 MNHEY and CDR2 SVGAGI. J gave up 0 bases and V 3 bases, and 8 bases lay outside the gene matches.